Below, one T cell receptor beta chain is given with its context. This clone was recorded many times. The target of this receptor is not known. The record has no base qualities; no much larger clone is one base away. Including the terminal cysteine and phenylalanine, the CDR3 comprises 11 residues. Here the CDR3 DNA is all that survives: 33 bases in frame from base 1. A distance of 6 bases separates the germline ends of V and J, which lose 7 bases and 6 bases respectively. The CDR1 and CDR2 encoded by the germline V gene are MDHEN and SYDVKM. The data are from a study of metastatic and nonmetastatic thyroid tumors (dated by TCRdb to 2020 to 2021). Background on the whole study: For patients with malignant and with benign thyroid disease, the researchers compared repertoires between peripheral blood samples and tumor or nodule tissue samples.

The paper's findings and limits, for the study overall: In both blood and tumor samples, malignant tumors were reported to have significantly higher TCR beta diversity than benign nodules.

The library was prepared using PCR. The instrument given in TCRdb is Illumina HiSeq 4000. The TCR beta-chain CDR3 region of each patient was profiled by high-throughput sequencing. Regarding the original processing steps: Drawing on CDR3 differences between clinicopathological groups, the researchers built a classifier meant to tell apart patients with distant-metastatic papillary thyroid cancer. Repertoire diversity was assessed with the Shannon index, and tumor-blood repertoire similarity with the Morisita-Horn index. Through fastp at Q25 and MiXCR, TCRdb rebuilt clones from the public reads, retaining in-frame beta chains. The V and J calls come from TCRdb's annotation, not from the publication. This sample has tens of thousands of clones in its table, and about 25% of those were observed once. The top ten clones comprise 9.2% of the sample. No patient had received any treatment before thyroid surgery. Patient clinical samples collected from about 2011 to 2019 were retrospectively analysed using T-cell receptor beta sequencing.

This receptor was obtained from a female donor with papillary thyroid cancer or a benign thyroid nodule (not recorded which). Some clones in this sample may be carry-over from other donors' samples. Material for sequencing was blood. The chain was built from TRBV28 and TRBJ2-2; the D gene cannot be resolved reliably. The CDR3 protein sequence reads: CASKLAGELFF. The bases read TGTGCCAGCAAGCTAGCCGGGGAGCTGTTTTTT.